The rows below give T cell receptor beta chains drawn from one sample of a study of CD8+CD57+ T cells in acquired aplastic anemia. In TCRdb, the reads were re-called with MiXCR into one record per CDR3 protein. This table has some 150,000 distinct CDR3 sequences, around two fifths appearing once. The material sequenced was sorted CD4+, CD8+, or CD8+CD57+ T cells (not recorded which) from PBMCs. These receptors all stem from a human donor in good health, serving as a control. Each CDR3 is given without its conserved first and last residue.

TRBJ2-7 TRBV7-6 ASSLVGLAGEQY
TRBJ2-7 TRBV7-6 ASSPQRTLSSYEQY
TRBJ2-5 TRBV29-1 SVDPRGTGETQY
TRBJ2-1 TRBV20-1 SARGYNEQF
TRBJ2-1 TRBV11-2 ASSAPKRPGTGGYNEQF
TRBJ2-5 TRBV10-2 ASIRSGTPGGTQY
TRBJ1-5 TRBV20-1 SARDGGQPQH
TRBJ2-7 TRBV10-2 ASSEKGLSYEQY
TRBJ2-1 TRBV20-1 SARSAGTNEQF
TRBJ1-2 TRBV19 ASSIDYGYT
TRBJ2-3 TRBV24-1 ATSDTRQGGDTQY
TRBJ2-1 TRBV7-2 ASSLPGIRFGEQF
TRBJ1-6 TRBV3-1 ASSQVPAASPLH
TRBJ2-7 TRBV5-1 ASSTTGGRTYEQY
TRBJ2-7 TRBV7-9 ASSARTGAHEQY
TRBJ2-1 TRBV29-1 SVASSEEQF
TRBJ1-2 TRBV29-1 SVQGGNYGYT
TRBJ1-5 TRBV19 ASSPSQGQPQH
TRBJ1-2 TRBV9 ASSVGRGGYT
TRBJ1-2 TRBV28 ASSPSKGPSLDYGYT
TRBJ2-1 TRBV4-2 ASSQAGTSGRSSYNEQF
TRBJ2-1 TRBV29-1 SVAWDRAYEQF
TRBJ2-5 TRBV20-1 SAREGGGPETQY
TRBJ2-5 TRBV25-1 ASSGGAGETQY
TRBJ1-3 TRBV2 ARRQGNTIY
TRBJ1-2 TRBV3-1 ASSQAGTGRANYGYT
TRBJ2-2 TRBV20-1 CASRTGPYTGELF
TRBJ2-4 TRBV20-1 SADTYLAKNIQY
TRBJ2-3 TRBV7-7 ASSHIGGQGTDTQY
TRBJ1-6 TRBV2 ASRAESDPSPLH
TRBJ2-5 TRBV2 ASSSGTGGGGGQETQY
TRBJ1-6 TRBV5-1 ASSLDPGVNSPLH
TRBJ2-7 TRBV29-1 SVSRSRGLDEQY
TRBJ2-7 TRBV12-3/TRBV12-4 ASPPPGAGVYYEQY
TRBJ1-3 TRBV5-1 ASSYGTGDRNTIY
TRBJ2-2 TRBV6-1 ASSKTAAGGNTGELF
TRBJ1-2 TRBV7-9 ASSLHQDYGYT
TRBJ2-2 TRBV7-9 ASSPGGGELF
TRBJ1-2 TRBV3-1 ASSHDGTGANHGYT
TRBJ2-7 TRBV14 ASSQVGQIYEQY
TRBJ2-6 TRBV24-1 ATSDPSPGANVLT
TRBJ1-3 TRBV7-2 ASSPRQGVGNTIY
TRBJ2-5 TRBV12-5 ASGLVRGTSGTKETQY
TRBJ2-2 TRBV19 ASTRGTGELF
TRBJ1-2 TRBV5-1 ASSLAYSHGYT